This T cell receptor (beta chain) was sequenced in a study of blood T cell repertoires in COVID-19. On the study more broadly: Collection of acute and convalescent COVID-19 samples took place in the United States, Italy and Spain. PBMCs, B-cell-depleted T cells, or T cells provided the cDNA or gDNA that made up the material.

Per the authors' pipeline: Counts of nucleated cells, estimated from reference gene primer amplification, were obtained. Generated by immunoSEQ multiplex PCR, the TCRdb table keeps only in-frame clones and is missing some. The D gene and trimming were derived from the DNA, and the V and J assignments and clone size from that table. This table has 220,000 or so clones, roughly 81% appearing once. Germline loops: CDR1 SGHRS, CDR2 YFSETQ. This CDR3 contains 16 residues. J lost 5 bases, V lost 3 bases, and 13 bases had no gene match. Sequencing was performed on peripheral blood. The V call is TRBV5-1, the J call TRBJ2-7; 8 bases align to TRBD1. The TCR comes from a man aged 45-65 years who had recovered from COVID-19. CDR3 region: CASSYASISGGDEQYF. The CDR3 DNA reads TGCGCCAGCAGCTACGCATCCATTTCAGGGGGCGACGAGCAGTACTTC.